The TCR beta chain under discussion was sequenced for a study of technical replicates of blood from several donors. Generated by immunoSEQ multiplex PCR, the TCRdb table keeps only in-frame clones and is missing some. The repertoire has 55,000 to 75,000 clones, less than 95% of them found once; the top ten carry about 3%. V lost 3 bases to trimming and J lost 9 bases, with 15 bases between them. Germline loops: CDR1 LGHNA, CDR2 YSLEER. The CDR3 consists of 14 residues. The TCR originated in a human donor in good health. Some clones in this sample may be carry-over from other donors' samples. This sequence joins TRBV4-3 and TRBJ2-1, with D hard to call. Sequenced material: PBMCs. CDR3 in DNA: TGCGCCAGCAGCCAGCCTTCAAGAGGCAGTGAGCAGTTCTTC. This gives the protein CASSQPSRGSEQFF.